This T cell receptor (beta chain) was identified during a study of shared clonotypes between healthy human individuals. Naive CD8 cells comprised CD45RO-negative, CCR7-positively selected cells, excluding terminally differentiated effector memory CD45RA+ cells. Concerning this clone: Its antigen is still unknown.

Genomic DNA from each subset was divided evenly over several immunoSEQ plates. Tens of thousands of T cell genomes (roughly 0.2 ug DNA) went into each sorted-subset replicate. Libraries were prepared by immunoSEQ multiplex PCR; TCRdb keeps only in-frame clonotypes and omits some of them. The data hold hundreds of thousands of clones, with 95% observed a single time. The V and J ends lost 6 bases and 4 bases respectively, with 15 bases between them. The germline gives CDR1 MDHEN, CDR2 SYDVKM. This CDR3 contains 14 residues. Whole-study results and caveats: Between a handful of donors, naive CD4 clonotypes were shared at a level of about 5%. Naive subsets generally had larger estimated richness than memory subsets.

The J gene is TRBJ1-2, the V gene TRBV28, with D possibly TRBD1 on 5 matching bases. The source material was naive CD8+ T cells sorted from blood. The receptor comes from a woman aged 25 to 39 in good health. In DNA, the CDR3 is TGTGCCAGCAGAACAGCCGGGGCGACCTATGGCTACACCTTC. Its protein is CASRTAGATYGYTF.